Listed below are T cell receptor beta chains from one sample, sequenced in a study of regulatory T cells in long-lasting Graves disease. TCRdb independently ran MiXCR on the multiplex PCR reads; one entry per CDR3 protein. Among fewer than 400,000 distinct CDR3 sequences listed, around 19% were seen once. The material sequenced was peripheral blood mononuclear cells (PBMCs), taken when the disease was refractory, from a patient treated with antithyroid drugs. The origin of the receptors is a female donor with Graves disease. Both conserved end residues are part of each CDR3. Each record gives: V gene, D gene, clone size, J gene, CDR3 DNA, CDR3 protein. A D gene is named only where the DNA matches it firmly. Rows may omit the clone size; those that give it use once, few, many or a size class.

V: TRBV28
D: NA
size: many
J: TRBJ1-6
DNA: TGTGCCAGCAGTACATCAGGGGAATGGAGTTCACCCCTCCACTTT
CDR3: CASSTSGEWSSPLHF

V: TRBV27
D: TRBD1
size: few
J: TRBJ1-1
DNA: TGTGCCAGCAGTATTTTACAGGGGACCACTGAAGCTTTCTTT
CDR3: CASSILQGTTEAFF

V: TRBV11-2
D: TRBD2
size: many
J: TRBJ2-7
DNA: TGTGCCAGCAGCGGTACTAGCGGGGTTTCCTACGAGCAGTACTTC
CDR3: CASSGTSGVSYEQYF

V: TRBV5-6
D: NA
size: NA
J: TRBJ2-7
DNA: TGTGCCAGCAGCTTTAGCCGGGGGTACGTTTACGAGCAGTACTTC
CDR3: CASSFSRGYVYEQYF

V: TRBV28
D: NA
size: many
J: TRBJ2-7
DNA: TGTGCCAGCATCTCCTCCAGACAGCCCTACGAGCAGTACTTC
CDR3: CASISSRQPYEQYF

V: TRBV30
D: NA
size: NA
J: TRBJ2-4
DNA: TGTGCCTGGAGCAGGGCTAAAAACATTCAGTACTTC
CDR3: CAWSRAKNIQYF

V: TRBV28
D: NA
size: few
J: TRBJ1-5
DNA: TGTGCCAGCAGGGGTGAGGGTGGTCATCAGCCCCAGCATTTT
CDR3: CASRGEGGHQPQHF

V: TRBV27
D: NA
size: NA
J: TRBJ2-1
DNA: TGTGCCAGCAGTTGGTCGACGGGAGCAAACAATGAGCAGTTCTTC
CDR3: CASSWSTGANNEQFF

V: TRBV10-3
D: TRBD2
size: many
J: TRBJ2-2
DNA: TGTGCCAGCCGACTAGCGGGAGGGACCGGGGAGCTGTTTTTT
CDR3: CASRLAGGTGELFF

V: TRBV20-1
D: TRBD1
size: many
J: TRBJ2-7
DNA: TGCAGTGCTAGTGACAGGGCGCCCTACGAGCAGTACTTC
CDR3: CSASDRAPYEQYF

V: TRBV12-5
D: NA
size: many
J: TRBJ1-6
DNA: TGTGCTAGTGGTTTGGGATGGCATTCACCCCTCCACTTT
CDR3: CASGLGWHSPLHF

V: TRBV20-1
D: TRBD1
size: few
J: TRBJ1-5
DNA: TGCAGTGCTAGAGGGGGGTTTGGACAGGGAAGCAATCAGCCCCAGCATTTT
CDR3: CSARGGFGQGSNQPQHF

V: TRBV4-3
D: NA
size: few
J: TRBJ1-1
DNA: TGCGCCAGCAGCACACGTGAGGGAAGAGGCACTGAAGCTTTCTTT
CDR3: CASSTREGRGTEAFF

V: TRBV4-2
D: TRBD1
size: NA
J: TRBJ2-7
DNA: TGTGCCAGCAGCCAAGATCCCCAGGGGACAGGGGTTATCTACGAGCAGTACTTC
CDR3: CASSQDPQGTGVIYEQYF

V: TRBV19
D: NA
size: NA
J: TRBJ2-7
DNA: TGTGCCAGTAGTATTTTGGGGGCCCACGAGCAGTACTTC
CDR3: CASSILGAHEQYF

V: TRBV6-1
D: NA
size: many
J: TRBJ2-7
DNA: TGTGCCAGCAGCGAACAGGGAATGGTAGCCGAGCAGTACTTC
CDR3: CASSEQGMVAEQYF

V: TRBV7-9
D: NA
size: NA
J: TRBJ2-7
DNA: TGTGCCAGCAGCTTAGGTTCCGGGACATACTACGAGCAGTACTTC
CDR3: CASSLGSGTYYEQYF

V: TRBV7-2
D: TRBD1
size: many
J: TRBJ2-5
DNA: TGTGCCAGCAGCTTCTTTTTGGGACAGCAAGAGACCCAGTACTTC
CDR3: CASSFFLGQQETQYF

V: TRBV6-6
D: NA
size: few
J: TRBJ1-2
DNA: TGTGCCAGCAGTTACTCGAGCAGGGATGCCACCTTC
CDR3: CASSYSSRDATF

V: TRBV9
D: NA
size: many
J: TRBJ1-2
DNA: TGTGCCAGCAGCCGTGTTGCGGTTGGACAGCACTATGGCTACACCTTC
CDR3: CASSRVAVGQHYGYTF

V: TRBV6-1
D: TRBD2
size: few
J: TRBJ2-2
DNA: TGTGCCAGCAAAAACGAAGGGGAGCGGGAGGCCGGGGAGCTGTTTTTT
CDR3: CASKNEGEREAGELFF

V: TRBV6-2/TRBV6-3
D: NA
size: NA
J: TRBJ2-1
DNA: TGTGCCAGCAGTGAAGGGACCTTGCTAGATGAGCAGTTCTTC
CDR3: CASSEGTLLDEQFF

V: TRBV7-2
D: NA
size: few
J: TRBJ2-4
DNA: TGTGCCAGCAGCTTAGTCGGGTCAGGGGAGGTCATTCAGTACTTC
CDR3: CASSLVGSGEVIQYF

V: TRBV6-5
D: NA
size: many
J: TRBJ2-7
DNA: TGTGCCAGCAGTTGGACGGGAGTCTCCTACGAGCAGTACTTC
CDR3: CASSWTGVSYEQYF

V: TRBV7-9
D: TRBD1
size: few
J: TRBJ2-5
DNA: TGTGCCAGCAGCTTAGAGGCGCTGACAGGGGGTCAAGAGACCCAGTACTTC
CDR3: CASSLEALTGGQETQYF

V: TRBV28
D: NA
size: NA
J: TRBJ2-5
DNA: TGTGCCAGCAGTCAGGGAAGCCCCTTGGAGACCCAGTACTTC
CDR3: CASSQGSPLETQYF

V: TRBV11-2
D: NA
size: many
J: TRBJ1-5
DNA: TGTGCCAGCAGCTTAGATCACAATCAGCCCCAGCATTTT
CDR3: CASSLDHNQPQHF

V: TRBV7-9
D: NA
size: few
J: TRBJ1-2
DNA: TGTGCCAGCATGTCAGGGGAAACTTCTGGCTACACCTTC
CDR3: CASMSGETSGYTF

V: TRBV29-1
D: TRBD1
size: many
J: TRBJ1-1
DNA: TGCAGAGGTGACAGGGTTGGGACTGAAGCTTTCTTT
CDR3: CRGDRVGTEAFF

V: TRBV19
D: TRBD1
size: few
J: TRBJ1-6
DNA: TGTGCCAGTAGTACCCTAAGGGGACAGGAATATAATTCACCCCTCCACTTT
CDR3: CASSTLRGQEYNSPLHF

V: TRBV19
D: NA
size: NA
J: TRBJ2-7
DNA: TGTGCCAGTAGTATAATGGGGATCGACGAGCAGTACTTC
CDR3: CASSIMGIDEQYF

V: TRBV2
D: TRBD1
size: many
J: TRBJ2-3
DNA: TGTGCCAGCGGGACAGACCGAACAGATACGCAGTATTTT
CDR3: CASGTDRTDTQYF

V: TRBV30
D: NA
size: few
J: TRBJ2-6
DNA: TGTGCCTGCCAGGGACGGTCCTCTGGGGCCAACGTCCTGACTTTC
CDR3: CACQGRSSGANVLTF

V: TRBV20-1
D: NA
size: NA
J: TRBJ1-5
DNA: TGCAGTGCCCAGGACCGGGCAGGGTGGGGGAGAAGCAATCAGCCCCAGCATTTT
CDR3: CSAQDRAGWGRSNQPQHF

V: TRBV20-1
D: NA
size: many
J: TRBJ1-4
DNA: TGCAGTGCCCTCCGAAGACAGTCAACTAATGAAAAACTGTTTTTT
CDR3: CSALRRQSTNEKLFF

V: TRBV9
D: NA
size: NA
J: TRBJ2-7
DNA: TGTGCCAGCAGCCCAACCCCGGACAGAAAGTACGAGCAGTACTTC
CDR3: CASSPTPDRKYEQYF

V: TRBV12-3/TRBV12-4
D: NA
size: NA
J: TRBJ1-3
DNA: TGTGCCAGCAGGTTCGCGGACACGGGAGGAAACACCATATATTTT
CDR3: CASRFADTGGNTIYF

V: TRBV11-1
D: NA
size: NA
J: TRBJ1-1
DNA: TGTGCCAGCAGCCCCGGCCGGACGGACACTGGAGCTTTCTTT
CDR3: CASSPGRTDTGAFF

V: TRBV7-9
D: NA
size: few
J: TRBJ1-3
DNA: TGTGCCAGCAGTTACCCAGGTCTCTCTGGAAACACCATATATTTT
CDR3: CASSYPGLSGNTIYF

V: TRBV19
D: NA
size: few
J: TRBJ1-1
DNA: TGTGCCAGTATGGGCAGGGGTACTGAAGCTTTCTTT
CDR3: CASMGRGTEAFF

V: TRBV20-1
D: TRBD1
size: few
J: TRBJ1-2
DNA: TGCAGTGTTGAGGGACAGTATAGGAACTATGGCTACACCTTC
CDR3: CSVEGQYRNYGYTF

V: TRBV30
D: NA
size: NA
J: TRBJ2-7
DNA: TGTGCCTGCGGCCCGAAGGGGGGCCGTTCCTACGAGCAGTACTTC
CDR3: CACGPKGGRSYEQYF

V: TRBV7-2
D: NA
size: NA
J: TRBJ2-3
DNA: TGTGCCAGCAGCTTCGGAGGGCTCTCAGATACGCAGTATTTT
CDR3: CASSFGGLSDTQYF

V: TRBV3-1
D: NA
size: many
J: TRBJ1-4
DNA: TGTGCCAGCAGCCTGCCTGAGAAAAAACTGTTTTTT
CDR3: CASSLPEKKLFF

V: TRBV4-1
D: NA
size: many
J: TRBJ2-5
DNA: TGCGCCAGCAGCCGGTCCGGAAGGGGTGGTCAAGAGACCCAGTACTTC
CDR3: CASSRSGRGGQETQYF

V: TRBV6-1
D: NA
size: few
J: TRBJ1-5
DNA: TGTGCCAGCGGACGGTCGCATAGCAATCAGCCCCAGCATTTT
CDR3: CASGRSHSNQPQHF

V: TRBV20-1
D: NA
size: many
J: TRBJ1-4
DNA: TGCAGTGCCACCGAGTATGAAAAACTGTTTTTT
CDR3: CSATEYEKLFF

V: TRBV20-1
D: NA
size: NA
J: TRBJ2-2
DNA: TGCAGTGCTAGAGAGTACACCGGGGAGCTGTTTTTT
CDR3: CSAREYTGELFF

V: TRBV12-3/TRBV12-4
D: NA
size: many
J: TRBJ1-2
DNA: TGTGCCAGCAGACACCATCTGGGTAGCACCTCCTATGGCTACACCTTC
CDR3: CASRHHLGSTSYGYTF